A single sample gave rise to the 26 T cell receptor beta chains below, sequenced in a study of shared clonotypes between healthy human individuals. Some clones are missing from TCRdb's copy, which holds only in-frame ones; the method was immunoSEQ multiplex PCR. The sample shows approximately 740,000 clones, 92% of them seen only once. Cells designated naive CD8 were CD45RO-negative and were positively selected for CCR7, with terminally differentiated effector memory CD45RA+ cells excluded. What was sequenced was naive CD8+ T cells sorted from blood. Source of these receptors: a man aged 25 to 45 in good health.

This clone was seen only once. V usage is TRBV7-3 and J usage is TRBJ2-1; TRBD2 might be the D (6 bases). The CDR3 is made up of 19 amino acids. Trimming shortened V by 2 bases and J by 2 bases, and 22 bases separated the two germline ends. In germline, CDR1 is SGHTA, CDR2 FQGTGA. DNA for the CDR3: TGTGCCAGCAGCTTACCGCCCTGGGATCGGGAGCGCCCCTACAATGAGCAGTTCTTC. It specifies CASSLPPWDRERPYNEQFF.

This clone was seen only once. The chain is built from TRBV18 and TRBJ2-1, with TRBD2 matching 14 bases. Trimming removed 6 bases from V and 9 bases from J; junction bases left unmatched: 13. The CDR3 extends over 17 amino acids. CDR1 and CDR2 from the germline V gene are KGHSH and LQKENI. The CDR3 sequence: CASSYSTSGRAVSEQFF. The CDR3, as DNA: TGTGCCAGCTCGTACTCGACTAGCGGGAGGGCCGTTAGTGAGCAGTTCTTC.

V and J are TRBV6-4 and TRBJ2-1, with TRBD2 identical over 8 bases. The CDR3 contains 15 residues. The germline gives CDR1 MRHNA, CDR2 SNTAGT. The V gene end was trimmed by 6 bases and the J gene end by 6 bases; junction bases not matched to a gene: 10. CDR3 protein: CASSQSGSLSNEQFF. The CDR3 DNA is TGTGCCAGCAGCCAAAGCGGGAGTCTTAGCAATGAGCAGTTCTTC.

The chain recombines TRBV6-7 with TRBJ2-1, with 13 positions matching TRBD2. TRBV6-7 is filed as an ORF, its function uncertain. V shed 5 bases, J shed 6 bases, and the junction held 13 bases outside the gene matches. The length of the CDR3 is 18 residues. Here the CDR3 reads CASSTGTSGVERPNEQFF. The CDR3 bases are TGTGCCAGCAGTACGGGGACTAGCGGGGTCGAGCGTCCCAATGAGCAGTTCTTC.

The V gene is TRBV28, the J gene TRBJ1-5, with unresolved D. Germline lookup yields CDR1 MDHEN and CDR2 SYDVKM. The CDR3 runs 15 residues. The germline V and J ends were trimmed by 6 bases and 4 bases, with 16 bases remaining between them. In DNA, the CDR3 is TGTGCCAGCAGCCTACCCCCGGGCCCTAATCAGCCCCAGCATTTT. It is translated as CASSLPPGPNQPQHF.

CDR3 DNA sequence: TGTGCCATTACAGGGCACCCTAATTACGAGCAGTACTTC. This codes for CAITGHPNYEQYF. The V call is TRBV10-3, the J call TRBJ2-7; a weak D match, TRBD1 (6 bases). Germline V gene lookup returns CDR1 ENHRY and CDR2 SYGVKD. This CDR3 is 13 amino acids long. With 9 bases removed from V and 4 bases from J, the gap between germline ends came to 16 bases.

The sample holds a few counts of this clone. The V and J genes are TRBV19 and TRBJ2-2; 8 bases are shared with TRBD2. This CDR3 region has 13 residues. The V and J ends lost 4 bases and 7 bases, in that order; junction bases with no gene match: 2. Germline assignment: CDR1 LNHDA and CDR2 SQIVND (reference sequence). CDR3 in amino acids: CASSTTSVGELFF. CDR3 in DNA: TGTGCCAGTAGTACGACTAGCGTCGGGGAGCTGTTTTTT.

V is TRBV7-2 and J is TRBJ2-2, with 8 bases that match TRBD1. V gave up 5 bases and J gave up 2 bases; unmatched junction bases: 7. The CDR3 runs 16 residues. Looked up from germline, CDR1 is SGHTA and CDR2 is FQGNSA. The chain's CDR3 is CASSPRTGPNTGELFF. The CDR3 region has the DNA TGTGCCAGCAGCCCCAGGACAGGGCCAAACACCGGGGAGCTGTTTTTT.

This rearrangement joins TRBV28 to TRBJ2-5; 7 bases are shared with TRBD2. The V segment lost 3 bases and the J segment 4 bases; nucleotides outside the gene matches: 8. The CDR3 contains 15 residues. Germline CDR1 reads MDHEN; CDR2 reads SYDVKM. The CDR3 nucleotides are TGTGCCAGCAGTTTTTGGCGGGAGCCTCCAGAGACCCAGTACTTC. Residues: CASSFWREPPETQYF.

J is TRBJ2-7 and V is TRBV28; D not certain. The CDR3 is 13 amino acids. Trimming cost V 5 bases and J 3 bases, with 11 bases left between them. Germline CDR1 and CDR2: MDHEN and SYDVKM. The CDR3 sequence: CASSATSIYEQYF. The CDR3 coding sequence is TGTGCCAGCAGTGCGACAAGTATCTACGAGCAGTACTTC.

The chain recombines TRBV5-6 with TRBJ1-5; 11 positions agree with TRBD1. There are 14 residues in the CDR3. Germline V gene data show CDR1 as SGHDT and CDR2 as YYEEEE. V was clipped by 3 bases and J by 8 bases; unmatched bases: 4. CDR3 coding DNA: TGTGCCAGCAGCTCCGGGACAGGGGGGGAGCCCCAGCATTTT. Translating gives CASSSGTGGEPQHF.

V usage is TRBV7-9 and J usage is TRBJ2-3; D is perhaps TRBD2 (6 bases). This CDR3 is 16 amino acids long. From germline, CDR1 is SEHNR and CDR2 FQNEAQ (reference sequence). V lost 5 bases, J lost 1 base, and 16 bases lay in between. The CDR3 DNA follows: TGTGCCAGCAGCCCTCGGCCTAGCGCCCGCACAGATACGCAGTATTTT. Its translation: CASSPRPSARTDTQYF.

The V call is TRBV7-9, the J call TRBJ1-2, with D maybe TRBD1 (5 bases). Germline CDR1 reads SEHNR; CDR2 reads FQNEAQ (reference sequence). The CDR3 is made up of 12 amino acids. The V gene lost 7 bases and the J gene lost 8 bases, with 14 bases spanning the gap. CDR3 nucleotide sequence: TGTGCCAGCAACCGTGGGGGGGACGGCTACACCTTC. This encodes CASNRGGDGYTF.

This chain connects TRBV27 to TRBJ2-7; D may match TRBD1 or TRBD2 (5 bases each). The germline CDR1 and CDR2 sequences are MNHEY and SMNVEV (reference sequence). Between the trimmed V and J ends, which lost 6 bases and 0 bases, there was a span of 9 bases. This CDR3 contains 13 residues. The CDR3 DNA reads as TGTGCCAGCAGCAGGGAGAGCTCCTACGAGCAGTACTTC. It specifies CASSRESSYEQYF.

The chain joins TRBV7-9 to TRBJ1-4; D is unresolved. Germline CDR1 is SEHNR and CDR2 is FQNEAQ (reference sequence). CDR3 length: 14 residues. Deletions cut 5 bases from V and 3 bases from J, with 10 bases between. As DNA, the CDR3 is TGTGCCAGCAGCCCCCCAGTGGCTAATGAAAAACTGTTTTTT. Translated, it gives CASSPPVANEKLFF.

The chain is built from TRBV27 and TRBJ2-3; D is tentatively TRBD1 or TRBD2 (5 bases each). V lost 3 bases, J lost 6 bases, and 13 bases lay in between. This CDR3 is 14 amino acids long. Germline V lookup: CDR1 MNHEY, CDR2 SMNVEV (reference sequence). The DNA for the CDR3 is TGTGCCAGCAGTTTTCATCGGGGCGGGGATACGCAGTATTTT. Translating gives CASSFHRGGDTQYF.

This chain uses TRBV7-9 with TRBJ2-2; no clear D gene. CDR1 and CDR2 from the germline V gene are SEHNR and FQNEAQ (reference sequence). V lost 0 bases and J lost 2, with 10 bases in between. The CDR3 loop spans 16 amino acids. The CDR3 coding sequence is TGTGCCAGCAGCTTAGCTATCCTCGTCAACACCGGGGAGCTGTTTTTT. Its protein is CASSLAILVNTGELFF.

J is TRBJ1-2 and V is TRBV29-1; D unresolved. There are 10 residues in the CDR3. The V end lost 5 bases, the J end lost 8 bases, and 9 bases lay between the germline ends. Germline CDR1 and CDR2: SQVTM and ANQGSEA. The CDR3 sequence: CSVLENGYTF. In DNA, the CDR3 is TGCAGCGTTTTGGAGAACGGCTACACCTTC.

This chain joins TRBV7-9 and TRBJ2-2; 10 nucleotides align to TRBD2. The CDR3 consists of 14 residues. V gave up 5 bases and J gave up 4 bases; unmatched junction bases: 1. Per germline, CDR1 SEHNR and CDR2 FQNEAQ (reference sequence). CDR3 residues: CASSRTSGTGELFF. The DNA of the CDR3 is TGTGCCAGCAGCAGGACTAGCGGCACCGGGGAGCTGTTTTTT.

The chain links TRBV7-9 to TRBJ2-3; D is tentatively TRBD1 or TRBD2 (5 bases each). The CDR3 totals 15 residues. V was shortened by 6 bases and J by 7 bases, with 20 bases between the two germline ends. Germline loops: CDR1 SEHNR, CDR2 FQNEAQ (reference sequence). This CDR3 is CASSSPGAPGNTQYF. For the CDR3, the DNA is TGTGCCAGCAGTTCCCCCGGGGCCCCCGGGAATACGCAGTATTTT.

CDR3 region: CATSREEGGSNEKLFF. For the CDR3, the DNA is TGTGCCACCAGCAGAGAAGAGGGGGGATCCAATGAAAAACTGTTTTTT. The chain uses TRBV15 and TRBJ1-4; weak D call: TRBD1 (6 bases). The V gene's germline CDR1 is LNHNV and CDR2 YYDKDF (reference sequence). The CDR3 has 16 residues. Trimming shortened V by 0 bases and J by 5 bases, and 13 bases separated the two germline ends.

DNA for the CDR3: TGTGCCAGCAGCCATGCCCCCAGCAGCGGATACACCTACGAGCAGTACTTC. It specifies CASSHAPSSGYTYEQYF. The V call is TRBV14, the J call TRBJ2-7; a possible D gene is TRBD2 (5 bases). Germline assignment: CDR1 SGHDN and CDR2 FVKESK. The V and J ends lost 3 bases and 2 bases respectively, with 20 bases between them. The CDR3 loop spans 17 amino acids.

CDR3: CASSLIPSLKSYEQYF. Written as DNA, the CDR3 is TGTGCCAGCAGCTTGATTCCGAGCCTGAAGTCCTACGAGCAGTACTTC. This chain links TRBV5-4 with TRBJ2-7; D is unresolved. CDR1 and CDR2 from the germline V gene are SGHNT and YYREEE (reference sequence). V was shortened by 1 base and J by 1 base, with 15 bases between the two germline ends. This CDR3 comprises 16 residues.

The V gene is TRBV4-1, the J gene TRBJ2-2; 9 bases fit TRBD1. In germline, CDR1 is MGHRA, CDR2 YSYEKL. This CDR3 spans 16 amino acids. V was clipped by 7 bases and J by 0 bases; unmatched bases: 6. In DNA form, the CDR3 reads TGCGCCAGCACCCTACAGGGGGCCCCGAACACCGGGGAGCTGTTTTTT. Its protein product is CASTLQGAPNTGELFF.

The CDR3: CATRPGFGYTF. In DNA form, the CDR3 reads TGTGCCACCCGGCCGGGGTTTGGCTACACCTTC. The V call is TRBV2, the J call TRBJ1-2; D not resolved. Germline V lookup: CDR1 SNHLY, CDR2 FYNNEI. Trimming took off 10 bases at V and 7 bases at J, with 13 bases between the two ends. This CDR3 is built from 11 residues.

This chain links TRBV19 with TRBJ2-7; 7 bases align to TRBD2. The CDR3 extends over 13 amino acids. The V segment lost 3 bases and the J segment 3 bases; nucleotides outside the gene matches: 2. Germline CDR1 is LNHDA and CDR2 is SQIVND (reference sequence). The CDR3 sequence: CASSMGGIYEQYF. CDR3 sequence (DNA): TGTGCCAGTAGTATGGGGGGGATCTACGAGCAGTACTTC.